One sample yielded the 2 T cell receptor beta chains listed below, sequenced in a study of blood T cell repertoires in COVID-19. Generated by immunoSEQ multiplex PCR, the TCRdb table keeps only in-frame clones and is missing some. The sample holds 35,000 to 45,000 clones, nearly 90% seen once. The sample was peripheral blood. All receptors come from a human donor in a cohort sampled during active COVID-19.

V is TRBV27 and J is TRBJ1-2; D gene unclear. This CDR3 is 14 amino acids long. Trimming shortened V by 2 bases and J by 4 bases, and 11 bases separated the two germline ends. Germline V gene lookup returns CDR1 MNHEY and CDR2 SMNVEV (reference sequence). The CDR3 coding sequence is TGTGCCAGCAGTTTACAACCTAACCTCTATGGCTACACCTTC. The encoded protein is CASSLQPNLYGYTF.

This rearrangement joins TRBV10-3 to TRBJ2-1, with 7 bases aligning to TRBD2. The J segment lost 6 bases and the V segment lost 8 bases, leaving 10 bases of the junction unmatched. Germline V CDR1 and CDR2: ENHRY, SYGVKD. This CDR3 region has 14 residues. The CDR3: CAIDEGLAANEQFF. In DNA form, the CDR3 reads TGTGCCATCGATGAAGGGCTAGCGGCCAATGAGCAGTTCTTC.